This T cell receptor beta chain derives from a study of T cell responses to AZD1222 COVID-19 vaccine (dated by TCRdb to 2020 to 2023). Regarding the research as a whole: AZD1222 recipients with second doses at about 4 weeks or about 12 weeks were pooled, because spike-specific TCR depth and breadth did not differ between schedules. TCR sequencing covered some 250 trial participants: 200 to 220 given two doses of AZD1222 and about 26 given two doses of MenACWY control vaccine. Trial participants were enrolled into age subgroups of 18-55, 56-69 and 70-plus years, which contained about 150, 27 and 61 TCR-sequenced participants, respectively.

CDR1 is given as DFQATT and CDR2 as SNEGSKA, both from the germline V gene (reference sequence). V loses 7 bases of germline sequence and J loses 7 bases, and the interval between the two ends is 9 bases. Reading from cysteine to phenylalanine, the CDR3 counts 10 amino acids. Only CDR3 DNA remains: 30 bases, in frame from the first base. With regard to this clone: Its antigen remains undetermined. Per-base qualities were not stored, and no clone one base away is much larger.

The CDR3 regions of human TCRbeta chains were analyzed by immunosequencing. Per the source publication's procedure: Repertoire TCRs were checked for matches against a reference library of SARS-CoV-2-specific TCRs that had been generated using the MIRA antigen-specificity platform. Breadth was defined as the fraction of unique TCRs that were SARS-CoV-2-associated. Depth was defined as the fraction of total T cells that were SARS-CoV-2-associated. Using the MIRA data, every spike-specific TCR was mapped to the spike region that the TCR reacted to and assigned to either a CD4 or a CD8 class. Log10-transformed breadth and depth values were compared by one-way ANOVA with Sidak's multiple comparisons tests. TCRdb stores this immuneACCESS table with in-frame sequences only. Part of the clones is absent; in the studies checked, under half of the shortfall reflects unresolved V genes, and no reason is known for the rest. The V and J calls and clone size come from that table; D and trimming were worked out from the DNA. Recorded for this sample are about 92,000 clones; 80% to 90% of them occurred a single time. About 9.4% of the sample is in the top ten clones.

Taken with the paper, the label for time point translates to: baseline before first vaccination. Vaccinee samples were obtained from the UK trials COV001 and COV002, which included a single-blind randomized controlled phase 2/3 trial of AZD1222 (ChAdOx1 nCoV-19) in healthy adults. For TCRbeta chain sequencing, PBMC samples were collected from trial participants at day 0 and at day 28 after the second dose. Broad study findings and their caveats: Only five or six AZD1222 recipients were SARS-CoV-2 seropositive at baseline, limiting conclusions about previously exposed vaccinees. In the small 56-69-year group, the increase in depth fell short of significance, most likely because of low power. Vaccine-associated CD4 TCRs spanned the whole spike protein, with dominant responses in regions 160-218 and 743-854. Because no day 14 peak-response samples were available, the repertoires could be characterized only after the peak T cell response. Participants were mostly white British and included more females than males, and it was suggested by the authors that clonal diversity may have been underestimated. Epitopes outside the regions mutated in the B.1.351 and B.1.1.7 variants were reportedly recognized by nearly half of the unique spike-specific TCRs. After two AZD1222 doses, spike-specific TCR breadth and depth were significantly higher than at day 0 and than in MenACWY recipients.

The sample here was peripheral blood, taken on day 0 of AZD1222 vaccination. The TCR was taken from an adult in good health. The V and J segments used are TRBV20-1 and TRBJ2-3; the D gene lacks a confident call. This receptor carries the CDR3 CSVGPYTQYF. The bases read TGCAGTGTCGGCCCTTATACGCAGTATTTT.